This passage covers 32 T cell receptor beta chains from one sample sequenced in a study of technical replicates of blood from a handful of donors (dated by TCRdb to about 2017). The method was the immunoSEQ multiplex PCR assay. What TCRdb holds here is the immuneACCESS table cut down to in-frame rearrangements. Part of the clones is not present; checked against another copy, under half of the missing clones reflect an unresolved V gene, and the others are unexplained. This sample is represented by some 79,000 clones; 85% to 95% of them were singletons. The ten largest clones capture roughly 0.26% of the sample. Sequenced sample: T cells isolated from PBMCs. These receptors were obtained from a human donor in good health.

The chain couples TRBV6-1 to TRBJ1-2; 9 bases are shared with TRBD1. Trimming at V came to 7 bases and at J to 1 base, leaving 7 bases not matched to a gene. The CDR3 covers 15 residues. Germline V gives CDR1 MNHNS, CDR2 SASEGT. CDR3 nucleotide sequence: TGTGCCAGCAAAGCCGGACAGGGGTTTAACTATGGCTACACCTTC. It is translated as CASKAGQGFNYGYTF.

The chain has TRBV19 and TRBJ2-3; the match to TRBD1 covers 10 bases. This CDR3 has 14 residues. V was pared by 6 bases and J by 6 bases, with 6 bases of the junction left unmatched. CDR1 and CDR2 (germline): LNHDA, SQIVND (reference sequence). The CDR3 region is CASSYGTGADTQYF. The CDR3 region has the DNA TGTGCCAGTAGCTACGGGACAGGGGCCGATACGCAGTATTTT.

The chain joins TRBV21-1 to TRBJ1-5; TRBD1, the table's D call, lacks a check against the DNA. TRBV21-1 is tagged as a pseudogene. This CDR3 region has 16 residues. The CDR3 DNA sequence: TGTGCCAGCAGCAAAGTGGACAGGGGAAGCAATCAGCCCCAGCATTTT. It is translated as CASSKVDRGSNQPQHF.

J is TRBJ2-1 and V is TRBV7-8; 10 bases line up with TRBD2. Germline V gives CDR1 SGHVS, CDR2 FQNEAQ. Losses at the gene ends were 0 bases for V and 2 bases for J; bases not matched to a gene: 4. This CDR3 spans 17 amino acids. In nucleotides, the CDR3 is TGTGCCAGCAGCTTAGCGTTGCTAGCGGGGGCCTACAATGAGCAGTTCTTC. It specifies CASSLALLAGAYNEQFF.

The gene calls are TRBV6-1 and TRBJ1-2; 10 nucleotides agree with TRBD1. The CDR3 is made up of 14 amino acids. V lost 3 bases, J lost 7 bases, and 5 bases stayed unmatched. Germline CDR1 MNHNS, CDR2 SASEGT. CDR3: CASSDRGTGVGYTF. CDR3 DNA sequence: TGTGCCAGCAGTGATCGAGGGACAGGGGTTGGCTACACCTTC.

The rearrangement joins TRBV28 to TRBJ2-1; 10 positions match TRBD2. J gave up 7 bases and V 5 bases, and 8 bases lay outside the gene matches. Germline CDR1 reads MDHEN; CDR2 reads SYDVKM. The CDR3 runs 15 residues. CDR3 amino acids: CASSIGTSDINEQFF. The CDR3 DNA sequence: TGTGCCAGCAGTATCGGGACTAGCGACATAAATGAGCAGTTCTTC.

The V gene is TRBV5-1, the J gene TRBJ2-3; 7 positions match TRBD2. There are 17 residues in the CDR3. Germline V gene sequence: CDR1 SGHRS, CDR2 YFSETQ. The trim removed 5 bases at V and 2 bases at J, leaving 14 bases unmatched. The CDR3 DNA reads as TGCGCCAGCAGGAGGGGATCGCGGGGGAACCCCACAGATACGCAGTATTTT. Its translation is CASRRGSRGNPTDTQYF.

The V call is TRBV11-2, the J call TRBJ2-5; no reliable D call. Germline V CDR1 and CDR2: SGHAT, FQNNGV. V was cut by 0 bases and J by 1 base, with 9 bases left in between. There are 15 residues in the CDR3. The CDR3, as DNA: TGTGCCAGCAGCTTAGATAGAGGAATCCAAGAGACCCAGTACTTC. It translates to CASSLDRGIQETQYF.

The rearrangement uses TRBV6-6 and TRBJ1-4, with 10 bases identical to TRBD1. Germline V gene sequence: CDR1 MNHNY, CDR2 SVGAGI (reference sequence). The CDR3 spans 16 residues. V lost 6 bases, J lost 5 bases, and 9 bases stayed unmatched. The CDR3 loop is CASSRTGGLGNEKLFF. The DNA for the CDR3 is TGTGCCAGCAGCCGGACAGGGGGACTAGGGAATGAAAAACTGTTTTTT.

This chain connects TRBV29-1 to TRBJ2-3; 7 nucleotides line up with TRBD2. This CDR3 contains 13 residues. Germline V gene lookup returns CDR1 SQVTM and CDR2 ANQGSEA. CDR3 DNA sequence: TGCGGGCAGGCTAGCGGAGAAGCCGATACGCAGTATTTT. Protein product: CGQASGEADTQYF.

The V gene is TRBV7-9, the J gene TRBJ1-3; TRBD1 matches 7 bases. V shed 5 bases and J 2 bases; nucleotides not matched to a gene: 9. Germline CDR1 and CDR2: SEHNR and FQNEAQ (reference sequence). The CDR3 runs 16 residues. CDR3 sequence (DNA): TGTGCCAGCAGCGAAAGACAGGGCCGACCTGGAAACACCATATATTTT. This translates into CASSERQGRPGNTIYF.

The chain employs TRBV11-3 and TRBJ2-7; perhaps TRBD1 as D (6 bases). Between the trimmed V and J ends, which lost 3 bases and 2 bases, there was a span of 20 bases. This CDR3 is 17 amino acids long. Germline CDR1 reads SGHNT; CDR2 reads YENEEA. CDR3 in amino acids: CASSFEPDRTRTYEQYF. The CDR3 nucleotides read TGTGCCAGCAGCTTCGAACCCGACAGGACGAGAACCTACGAGCAGTACTTC.

This clone was counted between two and nine times. The rearrangement joins TRBV6-1 to TRBJ1-1; D is uncertain. V was clipped by 3 bases and J by 4 bases, with 12 bases between them. The CDR3 runs 14 residues. CDR1 MNHNS and CDR2 SASEGT come from the germline V gene. CDR3 in amino acids: CASSETGRATEAFF. The CDR3 DNA sequence: TGTGCCAGCAGTGAGACCGGGCGGGCCACTGAAGCTTTCTTT.

For the CDR3, the DNA is TGTGCCAGCAGGGAGACGGGGAGCTCCTACGAGCAGTACTTC. Translated, it gives CASRETGSSYEQYF. V gene TRBV7-9 combines with J gene TRBJ2-7; TRBD2 is a possible D gene (5 bases). The CDR3 consists of 14 residues. CDR1 and CDR2 from the germline V gene are SEHNR and FQNEAQ (reference sequence). The V and J ends lost 6 bases and 0 bases respectively, with 12 bases between them.

V is TRBV5-1 and J is TRBJ2-5, with D possibly matching TRBD1 (6 bases). The CDR3 has 14 amino acids. Trimming stripped 4 bases from V and 4 bases from J, with 14 bases between. From germline, CDR1 is SGHRS and CDR2 YFSETQ. The CDR3 DNA follows: TGCGCCAGCAGCGGAAACAGGGCAAGAGAGACCCAGTACTTC. It specifies CASSGNRARETQYF.

CDR3 sequence: CATTPGSANEKLFF. CDR3 nucleotides: TGTGCCACTACCCCCGGGTCCGCTAATGAAAAACTGTTTTTT. The chain links TRBV19 to TRBJ1-4; D not resolved. The CDR3 runs to 14 residues. In germline, CDR1 is LNHDA, CDR2 SQIVND (reference sequence). The germline V and J ends were trimmed by 10 bases and 3 bases, with 15 bases remaining between them.

This clone was detected only a few times. This chain uses TRBV30 with TRBJ1-4; D is unresolved. The CDR3 extends over 14 amino acids. V was pared by 1 base and J by 4 bases, with 10 bases between. Germline V gene data show CDR1 as GTSNPN and CDR2 as SVGIG (reference sequence). The CDR3 loop is CAWSARVFNEKLFF. CDR3 nucleotides: TGTGCCTGGAGTGCGCGGGTCTTTAATGAAAAACTGTTTTTT.

The V call is TRBV14, the J call TRBJ2-5; 15 bases agree with TRBD2. In germline, CDR1 is SGHDN, CDR2 FVKESK. The CDR3 consists of 17 residues. Losses at the gene ends were 1 base for V and 4 bases for J; bases not matched to a gene: 4. CDR3 DNA sequence: TGTGCCAGCAGCCAAGGGCTGGGACTAGCGGGGGGAGAGACCCAGTACTTC. It codes for CASSQGLGLAGGETQYF. The full variable domain, rest sourced from reference TRBV14 and TRBJ2-5, is EAGVTQFPSHSVIEKGQTVTLRCDPISGHDNLYWYRRVMGKEIKFLLHFVKESKQDESGMPNNRFLAERTGGTYSTLKVQPAELEDSGVYFCASSQGLGLAGGETQYFGPGTRLLVL.

The J gene is TRBJ1-1, the V gene TRBV5-1; 9 nucleotides line up with TRBD1. V lost 1 base and J lost 0; bases outside the gene matches: 10. CDR1 is SGHRS and CDR2 is YFSETQ in the germline V gene. The CDR3 totals 18 residues. In DNA form, the CDR3 reads TGCGCCAGCAGCTTGTATCGCGGGACAGGGTCGCTGAACACTGAAGCTTTCTTT. This sequence encodes CASSLYRGTGSLNTEAFF.

This clone was counted once. The chain has TRBV1 and TRBJ2-3; TRBD2, the table's D call, lacks a check against the DNA. TRBV1 is assigned pseudogene status. There are 14 residues in the CDR3. The CDR3 DNA reads as TGCACCCAAAGCGACGGGGGGCCCTTCGGTACGCAGTATTTT. Its translation is CTQSDGGPFGTQYF.

The genes are TRBV7-9 and TRBJ2-2, with a possible D match to TRBD2 (6 bases). The CDR3 has 18 residues. V dropped 5 bases and J dropped 1 base, with 20 bases sitting between them. Germline CDR1 reads SEHNR; CDR2 reads FQNEAQ (reference sequence). The CDR3 sequence is CASSRGLPGRKNTGELFF. CDR3 DNA: TGTGCCAGCAGCCGGGGACTTCCGGGACGGAAGAACACCGGGGAGCTGTTTTTT.

This sequence joins TRBV30 and TRBJ1-1; D is possibly TRBD1 (6 bases). V lost 5 bases and J lost 1, with 11 bases in between. Germline V lookup: CDR1 GTSNPN, CDR2 SVGIG (reference sequence). CDR3 length: 13 residues. CDR3 region: CAWGDRPNTEAFF. CDR3 sequence (DNA): TGTGCCTGGGGCGACAGGCCGAACACTGAAGCTTTCTTT.

This clone showed up just once. The chain links TRBV13 to TRBJ2-1; D possibly corresponds to TRBD1 (5 bases). The CDR3 loop spans 19 amino acids. Trimming removed 1 base at V and 0 bases at J, with 19 bases between. The germline V gene encodes CDR1 PRHDT and CDR2 FYEKMQ (reference sequence). CDR3 region: CASSLAPQVILSSYNEQFF. DNA for the CDR3: TGTGCCAGCAGCTTAGCCCCACAGGTTATCTTAAGCTCCTACAATGAGCAGTTCTTC.

This clone was counted a single time. The gene calls are TRBV6-4 and TRBJ2-5, with 8 bases identical to TRBD1. The germline CDR1 and CDR2 sequences are MRHNA and SNTAGT. V gave up 10 bases and J gave up 12 bases; unmatched junction bases: 4. The CDR3 has 9 amino acids. The CDR3, as DNA: TGTGCCACCCTGACAGGGGAGTACTTC. The encoded protein is CATLTGEYF.

The chain links TRBV11-3 to TRBJ1-1; D unclear. The germline V gene encodes CDR1 SGHNT and CDR2 YENEEA. V was pared by 6 bases and J by 5 bases, with 16 bases between. The CDR3 spans 14 residues. The CDR3 DNA reads as TGTGCCAGCAGACCCACCATTGGGAGGACTGAAGCTTTCTTT. The encoded protein is CASRPTIGRTEAFF.

This chain connects TRBV28 to TRBJ1-5; 7 nucleotides agree with TRBD1. The V segment lost 5 bases and the J segment 4 bases; nucleotides outside the gene matches: 2. This CDR3 has 13 residues. Germline CDR1 is MDHEN and CDR2 is SYDVKM. The CDR3 DNA follows: TGTGCCAGCAGTGGGGACAGAAATCAGCCCCAGCATTTT. This sequence encodes CASSGDRNQPQHF.

The chain links TRBV5-1 to TRBJ2-5, with a tentative D call TRBD2 (5 bases). Trimming took off 4 bases at V and 4 bases at J, with 11 bases between the two ends. The germline V gene has CDR1 SGHRS and CDR2 YFSETQ. This CDR3 is 13 amino acids long. CDR3 nucleotide sequence: TGCGCCAGCAGCGGTCTAGCCACAGAGACCCAGTACTTC. Protein: CASSGLATETQYF.

CDR3 nucleotides: TGTGCCAGCAGCACTACTCAGGGTCCCTATGGCTACACCTTC. Its protein is CASSTTQGPYGYTF. The V gene is TRBV13, the J gene TRBJ1-2, with D possibly matching TRBD1 (5 bases). The ends were cut back, 5 bases at V and 4 bases at J, with 14 bases in the middle. The CDR3 has 14 residues. In germline, CDR1 is PRHDT, CDR2 FYEKMQ (reference sequence).

V is TRBV20-1 and J is TRBJ2-1; maybe TRBD2 (6 bases). Trimming removed 6 bases at V and 13 bases at J, with 13 bases between. The length of the CDR3 is 10 residues. CDR1 DFQATT and CDR2 SNEGSKA come from the germline V gene (reference sequence). This CDR3 reads CSAQEGKQFF. DNA of the CDR3: TGCAGTGCGCAGGAGGGGAAACAGTTCTTC.

The genes are TRBV27 and TRBJ2-2, with 7 bases lining up with TRBD1. Germline assignment: CDR1 MNHEY and CDR2 SMNVEV (reference sequence). Trimming cost V 1 base and J 1 base; bases outside gene matches: 15. The CDR3 has 20 residues. The CDR3 loop reads CASSLYPVGPWTGNTGELFF. The CDR3 DNA reads as TGTGCCAGCAGTTTATATCCGGTGGGACCATGGACAGGGAACACCGGGGAGCTGTTTTTT.

The chain uses TRBV21-1 and TRBJ2-1; TRBD2, the table's D call, lacks a check against the DNA. TRBV21-1 is a known pseudogene. This CDR3 is built from 13 residues. The CDR3, as DNA: TGTGCCAGCAGCAAAAAGGAAGGGAGCGAGCAGTTCTTC. Its protein is CASSKKEGSEQFF.

The rearrangement uses TRBV5-1 and TRBJ2-7, with 8 bases aligning to TRBD1. Germline lookup yields CDR1 SGHRS and CDR2 YFSETQ. CDR3 length: 14 amino acids. V lost 1 base, J lost 5 bases, and 5 bases stayed unmatched. The CDR3 DNA reads as TGCGCCAGCAGCTTGCCGGACAGGGTCCACGAGCAGTACTTC. As protein: CASSLPDRVHEQYF.